A single sample gave rise to the 32 T cell receptor beta chains below, sequenced in a study of Ad26.COV2.S vaccination and SARS-CoV-2 variants (dated by TCRdb to the early 2020s). Libraries came from the immunoSEQ multiplex PCR assay. TCRdb re-hosts the immuneACCESS table, in-frame sequences only. Its copies lack some clones; in the studies checked, an unresolved V gene accounts for under half of them, and the cause for the rest is not known. The sample profile shows 380,000 or so clones; less than 90% of them were found once. The ten most abundant clones make up around 6.4% of the sample. Reading the label with the study, this specimen's treatment or condition is: roughly 18 received Ad26.COV2.S at low or high dose, single or two shots; five or six received placebo; per-sample allocation not given. Repertoires of vaccine and placebo recipients were sequenced from samples taken on day 63 after the first injection.

This material consisted of peripheral blood, taken in a trial of Ad26.COV2.S vaccine versus placebo. The source of these receptors is a person between 18 and 60 years old who received the Ad26.COV2.S COVID-19 vaccine or a placebo.

The chain is built from TRBV9 and TRBJ2-2; tentative D call: TRBD2 (6 bases). The germline CDR1 and CDR2 sequences are SGDLS and YYNGEE. This CDR3 has 15 residues. Deletions cut 2 bases from V and 6 bases from J, with 14 bases between. In DNA form, the CDR3 reads TGTGCCAGCAGCGTTTCCACTAGCCGAGCCGGGGAGCTGTTTTTT. This encodes CASSVSTSRAGELFF.

This clone showed up just once. The V call is TRBV6-5, the J call TRBJ2-1, with D perhaps given as TRBD1 or TRBD2 (5 bases each). The CDR3 extends over 12 amino acids. Trimming took 6 bases from V and 15 from J, leaving 18 bases between them. CDR1 is MNHEY and CDR2 is SVGAGI in the germline V gene. DNA of the CDR3: TGTGCCAGCAGCCGGGACGTAGGCGAGTTGTTCTTC. Protein sequence: CASSRDVGELFF.

This chain uses TRBV7-9 with TRBJ1-1, with 8 bases identical to TRBD1. Germline V gene data show CDR1 as SEHNR and CDR2 as FQNEAQ (reference sequence). V trimming: 6 bases; J trimming: 1 base; junction bases outside the gene matches: 4. This CDR3 has 14 amino acids. The CDR3: CASRFDRGNTEAFF. DNA of the CDR3: TGTGCCAGCAGATTCGACAGGGGGAACACTGAAGCTTTCTTT. Combining the CDR3 with reference TRBV7-9 and TRBJ1-1 gives the whole variable domain DTGVSQNPRHKITKRGQNVTFRCDPISEHNRLYWYRQTLGQGPEFLTYFQNEAQLEKSRLLSDRFSAERPKGSFSTLEIQRTEQGDSAMYLCASRFDRGNTEAFFGQGTRLTVV.

The table lists this clone with a few counts. The V call is TRBV29-1, the J call TRBJ1-3; TRBD1 matches at 7 bases. Trimming cost V 7 bases and J 0 bases; bases outside gene matches: 9. CDR1 and CDR2 from the germline V gene are SQVTM and ANQGSEA. The CDR3 is 15 residues long. The CDR3 region has the DNA TGCAGCGCCGCACAGGGGTTAAGCTCTGGAAACACCATATATTTT. It specifies CSAAQGLSSGNTIYF.

The CDR3 sequence is CASSLAGQGLAEAFF. CDR3 nucleotide sequence: TGTGCCAGCAGCTTGGCCGGACAGGGGCTCGCTGAAGCTTTCTTT. The V and J genes are TRBV5-4 and TRBJ1-1; 9 bases align to TRBD1. Germline loops: CDR1 SGHNT, CDR2 YYREEE (reference sequence). Germline trimming cut 0 bases from V and 6 bases from J; bases unmatched to any gene: 6. The CDR3 is 15 amino acids.

Note on this clone: Different DNA sequences within this sample yield the same CDR3. The chain links TRBV15 to TRBJ2-7; no firm D call. Germline assignment: CDR1 LNHNV and CDR2 YYDKDF (reference sequence). This CDR3 has 11 amino acids. V was shortened by 5 bases and J by 4 bases, with 6 bases between the two germline ends. As DNA, the CDR3 is TGTGCCACCAGCTTAGGATACGAGCAGTACTTC. Its translation is CATSLGYEQYF.

The DNA of the CDR3 is TGTGCCAGCAGTTTGATCAGCGGAAACAATGAGCAGTTCTTC. This encodes CASSLISGNNEQFF. The chain links TRBV28 to TRBJ2-1; D is possibly TRBD2 (5 bases). The CDR3 is 14 amino acids. V was clipped by 3 bases and J by 5 bases, with 11 bases between them. Germline V gives CDR1 MDHEN, CDR2 SYDVKM.

The rearrangement uses TRBV6-6 and TRBJ2-1, with 10 positions matching TRBD2. The CDR3 is 15 residues long. Germline trimming cut 3 bases from V and 8 bases from J; bases unmatched to any gene: 7. CDR1 is MNHNY and CDR2 is SVGAGI in the germline V gene (reference sequence). The chain's CDR3 is CASSYIAGGVHEQFF. The CDR3 nucleotides read TGTGCCAGCAGTTATATAGCGGGGGGAGTCCATGAGCAGTTCTTC.

The chain recombines TRBV6-5 with TRBJ2-2; D is unclear. V lost 6 bases and J 6 bases, leaving 11 bases between the germline ends. This CDR3 spans 13 amino acids. The germline V gene encodes CDR1 MNHEY and CDR2 SVGAGI. The CDR3, as DNA: TGTGCCAGCAGATTCACACTCCCCGGGGAGCTGTTTTTT. The encoded protein is CASRFTLPGELFF.

The CDR3 loop reads CASSGAPRGSRPYNEQFF. CDR3 bases: TGTGCCAGCAGTGGGGCCCCTCGGGGTTCTAGGCCATACAATGAGCAGTTCTTC. This chain links TRBV25-1 with TRBJ2-1, with D possibly matching TRBD2 (5 bases). The CDR3 runs to 18 residues. Germline lookup yields CDR1 MGHDK and CDR2 SYGVNS. V lost 4 bases to trimming and J lost 4 bases, with 23 bases between them.

This chain uses TRBV4-3 with TRBJ1-3, with a weak D call TRBD1 (5 bases). The CDR3 is made up of 18 amino acids. Trimming shortened V by 0 bases and J by 2 bases, and 17 bases separated the two germline ends. CDR1 is LGHNA and CDR2 is YSLEER in the germline V gene. The CDR3 DNA is TGCGCCAGCAGCCAAGATAGGTTAGGGACGGGTCCTGGAAACACCATATATTTT. The encoded protein is CASSQDRLGTGPGNTIYF.

The chain carries TRBV2 and TRBJ1-3; 7 positions match TRBD1. CDR1 is SNHLY, CDR2 FYNNEI, per germline. Trimming removed 4 bases from V and 2 bases from J; junction bases left unmatched: 8. The CDR3 length is 16 residues. DNA of the CDR3: TGTGCCAGCAGTGTATCCACAGGGGATACTGGAAACACCATATATTTT. Encoded protein: CASSVSTGDTGNTIYF.

The chain recombines TRBV2 with TRBJ2-7, with D maybe TRBD2 (6 bases). The CDR3 consists of 11 residues. The germline V gene encodes CDR1 SNHLY and CDR2 FYNNEI. V was shortened by 5 bases and J by 13 bases, with 15 bases between the two germline ends. The CDR3 nucleotides read TGTGCCAGCAGTTCTAGCGCGTTTTCATACTTC. Protein product: CASSSSAFSYF.

V usage is TRBV6-5 and J usage is TRBJ2-2; no clear D. The V gene's germline CDR1 is MNHEY and CDR2 SVGAGI. This CDR3 spans 14 amino acids. V lost 8 bases and J 0 bases, leaving 10 bases between the germline ends. CDR3 in DNA: TGTGCCAGCCTCAGGTCCCCGAACACCGGGGAGCTGTTTTTT. Translation gives CASLRSPNTGELFF.

V and J are TRBV5-1 and TRBJ2-2; D is unclear. This CDR3 has 16 residues. The germline V and J ends were trimmed by 0 bases and 0 bases, with 9 bases remaining between them. From germline, CDR1 is SGHRS and CDR2 YFSETQ. CDR3 amino acids: CASSLEGSTNTGELFF. The CDR3 DNA reads TGCGCCAGCAGCTTGGAAGGCAGCACGAACACCGGGGAGCTGTTTTTT.

This clone has just one count. The chain recombines TRBV25-1 with TRBJ2-5; the match to TRBD1 covers 9 bases. Germline CDR1 reads MGHDK; CDR2 reads SYGVNS. The CDR3 runs to 13 residues. The trim removed 4 bases at V and 4 bases at J, leaving 1 base unmatched. The CDR3, as DNA: TGTGCCAGCAGTGCGACAGGGGGAGAGACCCAGTACTTC. Translation: CASSATGGETQYF. The variable domain in full, with the rest retrieved from reference TRBV25-1 and TRBJ2-5, is EADIYQTPRYLVIGTGKKITLECSQTMGHDKMYWYQQDPGMELHLIHYSYGVNSTEKGDLSSESTVSRIRTEHFPLTLESARPSHTSQYLCASSATGGETQYFGPGTRLLVL.

V gene TRBV28 combines with J gene TRBJ2-4; 10 nucleotides align to TRBD1. Germline V gene data show CDR1 as MDHEN and CDR2 as SYDVKM. The CDR3 length is 14 residues. The V gene end was trimmed by 6 bases and the J gene end by 6 bases; junction bases not matched to a gene: 5. In nucleotides, the CDR3 is TGTGCCAGCAGCCCCGGACAGGGGGGAAACATTCAGTACTTC. Translated, it gives CASSPGQGGNIQYF.

This chain joins TRBV6-5 and TRBJ2-3, with D perhaps matching TRBD1 (5 bases). Germline CDR1 reads MNHEY; CDR2 reads SVGAGI. Deletions cut 5 bases from V and 6 bases from J, with 15 bases between. There are 14 residues in the CDR3. The CDR3 loop reads CASSTGYVADTQYF. CDR3 DNA: TGTGCCAGCAGTACAGGTTATGTCGCGGATACGCAGTATTTT.

The chain has TRBV6-2 or TRBV6-3 and TRBJ2-7; 7 nucleotides align to TRBD2. The CDR3 runs to 15 residues. V was clipped by 4 bases and J by 4 bases; unmatched bases: 10. Germline V CDR1 and CDR2: MNHEY, SVGEGT. The CDR3 loop is CASSSPGRVTYEQYF. CDR3 DNA sequence: TGTGCCAGCAGTTCCCCTGGGAGGGTCACGTACGAGCAGTACTTC.

This chain joins TRBV4-3 and TRBJ2-7; tentative D call: TRBD1 (5 bases). The CDR3 runs 15 residues. Germline V gene data show CDR1 as LGHNA and CDR2 as YSLEER. Trimming shortened V by 2 bases and J by 2 bases, and 13 bases separated the two germline ends. CDR3 sequence (DNA): TGCGCCAGCAGCCAAAACTCTGGACACCCCTACGAGCAGTACTTC. Translating it yields CASSQNSGHPYEQYF.

This clone came up a few times. In DNA form, the CDR3 reads TGCAGCGTGGGGGGACAGGGGGACACTGAAGCTTTCTTT. Amino acids: CSVGGQGDTEAFF. This chain joins TRBV29-1 and TRBJ1-1; 11 bases are a match to TRBD1. The V gene's germline CDR1 is SQVTM and CDR2 ANQGSEA. CDR3 length: 13 amino acids. Trimming cost V 6 bases and J 3 bases; bases outside gene matches: 3.

The rearrangement joins TRBV4-2 to TRBJ1-1, with a weak D call TRBD1 (5 bases). The CDR3 runs 15 residues. Germline V gene lookup returns CDR1 LGHNA and CDR2 YNFKEQ. V lost 1 base and J lost 1, with 10 bases in between. The CDR3 DNA follows: TGTGCCAGCAGCCAAGCTAGGGGAACGAACACTGAAGCTTTCTTT. Translating gives CASSQARGTNTEAFF.

The chain recombines TRBV24-1 with TRBJ2-3; perhaps TRBD2 as D (5 bases). From germline, CDR1 is KGHDR and CDR2 SFDVKD. V lost 2 bases to trimming and J lost 3 bases, with 17 bases between them. The CDR3 totals 17 residues. The CDR3 protein is CATSDSHLRAMTDTQYF. The CDR3, as DNA: TGTGCCACCAGTGATTCCCACTTGCGGGCTATGACAGATACGCAGTATTTT.

The CDR3 DNA follows: TGTGCCAGCAGCTTCTCCGGGACAGAGGCCTCTGGAAACACCATATATTTT. Amino acids: CASSFSGTEASGNTIYF. This rearrangement joins TRBV7-2 to TRBJ1-3; 7 bases are shared with TRBD1. V shed 3 bases, J shed 0 bases, and the junction held 8 bases outside the gene matches. The CDR3 consists of 17 residues. Germline V lookup: CDR1 SGHTA, CDR2 FQGNSA.

This chain links TRBV11-2 with TRBJ2-3; 9 positions match TRBD2. The CDR3 covers 15 residues. Trimming removed 5 bases from V and 2 bases from J; junction bases left unmatched: 5. CDR1 and CDR2 from the germline V gene are SGHAT and FQNNGV. CDR3 protein: CASSRRGGDTDTQYF. The CDR3 DNA reads TGTGCCAGCAGCCGGCGGGGGGGCGACACAGATACGCAGTATTTT.

This clone appeared a single time. The rearrangement links TRBV18 to TRBJ2-3, with D tentatively TRBD2 (5 bases). Between the trimmed V and J ends, which lost 0 bases and 4 bases, there was a span of 8 bases. The CDR3 is 14 residues long. Germline V lookup: CDR1 KGHSH, CDR2 LQKENI. CDR3 in DNA: TGTGCCAGCTCACCACCCGAGAGGGCAGATACGCAGTATTTT. This sequence encodes CASSPPERADTQYF.

The rearrangement uses TRBV7-3 and TRBJ2-2; D ambiguous. The CDR3 has 14 amino acids. Per germline, CDR1 SGHTA and CDR2 FQGTGA. The germline V and J ends were trimmed by 3 bases and 4 bases, with 9 bases remaining between them. The CDR3 nucleotides read TGTGCCAGCAGCTTCATATCCCGCACCGGGGAGCTGTTTTTT. Amino acids: CASSFISRTGELFF.

This chain connects TRBV11-2 to TRBJ2-5; TRBD1 matches 10 bases. This CDR3 region has 16 residues. Unmatched junction bases numbered 8, after V lost 6 bases and J lost 1 base. Germline V gene lookup returns CDR1 SGHAT and CDR2 FQNNGV. The CDR3 here is CASSLTGGMAQETQYF. The DNA of the CDR3 is TGTGCCAGCAGTCTGACAGGGGGCATGGCCCAAGAGACCCAGTACTTC.

This clone was counted a single time. The rearrangement links TRBV5-8 to TRBJ1-2; a possible D gene is TRBD1 (6 bases). This CDR3 has 12 amino acids. V lost 4 bases to trimming and J lost 10 bases, with 14 bases between them. CDR1 and CDR2 from the germline V gene are SGHTS and YDEGEE. The CDR3 protein is CASSLWQGPYTF. CDR3 nucleotide sequence: TGTGCCAGCAGCCTCTGGCAGGGGCCCTACACCTTC.

The chain recombines TRBV2 with TRBJ1-1; 8 nucleotides match TRBD1. Germline V gives CDR1 SNHLY, CDR2 FYNNEI. The J segment lost 3 bases and the V segment lost 6 bases, leaving 21 bases of the junction unmatched. The CDR3 is made up of 19 amino acids. The CDR3 loop is CASSGSPGAGGRHDTEAFF. In nucleotides, the CDR3 is TGTGCCAGCAGCGGTAGCCCCGGGGCAGGGGGCCGTCACGACACTGAAGCTTTCTTT.

The chain combines TRBV19 with TRBJ2-1; TRBD1 might be the D (5 bases). The CDR3 is 13 residues long. Deletions cut 7 bases from V and 2 bases from J, with 9 bases between. The V gene's germline CDR1 is LNHDA and CDR2 SQIVND (reference sequence). DNA of the CDR3: TGTGCCAGTAAGGGGCAGCCCTACAATGAGCAGTTCTTC. Amino acid sequence: CASKGQPYNEQFF.

The chain couples TRBV4-2 to TRBJ1-2, with a tentative D call TRBD1 (6 bases). Trimming cost V 1 base and J 8 bases, with 20 bases left between them. Germline V CDR1 and CDR2: LGHNA, YNFKEQ. The CDR3 runs to 16 residues. Here the CDR3 reads CASSQGRGPDEGGYTF. The CDR3 DNA follows: TGTGCCAGCAGCCAAGGCAGGGGTCCTGACGAGGGGGGCTACACCTTC.